This TCR beta chain was profiled in a study of blood T cell repertoires in COVID-19. Study as a whole: Whether acute or convalescent, the COVID-19 samples came from the United States, Italy and Spain. In each case, the material was cDNA or gDNA derived from T cells, B-cell-depleted T cells, or PBMCs.

Under the authors' procedure: For nucleated cells, counts were estimated from reference gene primer amplification. Here immunoSEQ multiplex PCR was the method, and the copy in TCRdb shows in-frame clones only, minus some. That table is the source of V, J and clone size, and D and trimming were worked out from the DNA. The sample includes 130,000 to 150,000 clones, 80% to 90% of them seen just once. This CDR3 comprises 16 residues. Germline V gene sequence: CDR1 LGHDT, CDR2 YNNKEL (reference sequence). V was cut by 1 base and J by 4 bases, with 14 bases left in between. The V gene is TRBV3-1 (or the pseudogene TRBV3-2), the J gene TRBJ2-1; perhaps TRBD1 as D (6 bases). Sequenced material: peripheral blood. This sequence originates from a man aged 50-60 years who had recovered from COVID-19. CDR3 coding DNA: TGTGCCAGCAGCCAAGTTCAACAGGGCCCTTACAATGAGCAGTTCTTC. Translated, it gives CASSQVQQGPYNEQFF.